Presented here are 29 T cell receptor beta chains from one specimen sequenced in a study of cytomegalovirus exposure and HLA in healthy donors. The primer mix had 60 Vbeta and 13 Jbeta primers. Sequencing used immunoSEQ multiplex PCR; TCRdb keeps in-frame clones, though not all of them. Seen here are roughly 110,000 clones, roughly 80% observed once, and the top ten hold about 2.5%. The sequencing input was PBMCs. Receptors originate from a female donor in good health and CMV-seronegative.

The rearrangement joins TRBV6-5 to TRBJ2-7; D perhaps matches TRBD2 (5 bases). Germline V gene lookup returns CDR1 MNHEY and CDR2 SVGAGI. V gave up 6 bases and J gave up 0 bases, with 12 bases separating them. This CDR3 comprises 14 residues. CDR3 residues: CASSVGRTSYEQYF. The CDR3 DNA reads as TGTGCCAGCAGCGTGGGGAGAACCTCCTACGAGCAGTACTTC.

This clone was counted a few times. The V and J genes are TRBV4-3 and TRBJ1-1; no clear D gene. The CDR3 extends over 16 amino acids. The V gene lost 0 bases and the J gene lost 0 bases, with 11 bases spanning the gap. The germline gives CDR1 LGHNA, CDR2 YSLEER. The CDR3 DNA reads TGCGCCAGCAGCCAAGATTTTCCAGCGATGAACACTGAAGCTTTCTTT. It codes for CASSQDFPAMNTEAFF.

The chain joins TRBV5-1 to TRBJ2-5; 7 nucleotides line up with TRBD1. Germline V gene sequence: CDR1 SGHRS, CDR2 YFSETQ. With 2 bases clipped from V and 0 bases from J, the junction kept 4 bases outside the gene matches. There are 15 residues in the CDR3. This CDR3 is CASSLSGTDQETQYF. In DNA form, the CDR3 reads TGCGCCAGCAGCTTATCCGGGACAGACCAAGAGACCCAGTACTTC.

This chain links TRBV27 with TRBJ1-5; D gene uncertain. With 2 bases removed from V and 4 bases from J, the gap between germline ends came to 9 bases. Germline loops: CDR1 MNHEY, CDR2 SMNVEV (reference sequence). This CDR3 spans 14 amino acids. Here the CDR3 reads CASSLGRRNQPQHF. CDR3 DNA: TGTGCCAGCAGTTTAGGCAGGCGAAATCAGCCCCAGCATTTT.

The chain combines TRBV19 with TRBJ2-6, with D maybe TRBD1 (5 bases). The CDR3 totals 18 residues. Germline lookup yields CDR1 LNHDA and CDR2 SQIVND (reference sequence). Trimming took off 10 bases at V and 2 bases at J, with 24 bases between the two ends. The CDR3 DNA follows: TGTGCCAACCCTCCGGCAGGGAAGATTGTCCCTGGGGCCAACGTCCTGACTTTC. Its protein is CANPPAGKIVPGANVLTF.

The chain employs TRBV11-2 and TRBJ2-5; 7 bases fit TRBD1. The J call may be in error: the DNA end matches TRBJ2-7 better. Germline V CDR1 and CDR2: SGHAT, FQNNGV. The CDR3 covers 14 residues. Written as DNA, the CDR3 is TGTGCCAGCAGCAAGGACAGGCAGACCTACGAGCAGTACTTC. This sequence encodes CASSKDRQTYEQYF.

This clone was seen once. The chain joins TRBV5-4 to TRBJ2-1; maybe TRBD1 (6 bases). V lost 4 bases and J lost 4, with 12 bases in between. This CDR3 is built from 14 residues. Germline V gives CDR1 SGHNT, CDR2 YYREEE (reference sequence). The CDR3 spells CASSLQGAYNEQFF. DNA of the CDR3: TGTGCCAGCAGCCTACAGGGAGCGTACAATGAGCAGTTCTTC.

The rearrangement joins TRBV4-1 to TRBJ1-2; no reliable D call. The CDR3 extends over 15 amino acids. The germline V and J ends were trimmed by 1 base and 3 bases, with 12 bases remaining between them. Looked up from germline, CDR1 is MGHRA and CDR2 is YSYEKL. The CDR3 region is CASSQVTGNYYGYTF. CDR3 DNA: TGCGCCAGCAGCCAAGTAACCGGGAACTACTATGGCTACACCTTC.

This clone was detected only once. V gene TRBV6-5 combines with J gene TRBJ1-5; possibly TRBD1 for D (5 bases). Trimming cost V 3 bases and J 3 bases, with 15 bases left between them. From germline, CDR1 is MNHEY and CDR2 SVGAGI. The CDR3 length is 16 residues. The CDR3 DNA reads as TGTGCCAGCAGTTATACGTGGGGGACTGACAATCAGCCCCAGCATTTT. Protein sequence: CASSYTWGTDNQPQHF.

This chain joins TRBV7-8 and TRBJ2-7; D is ambiguous. Trimming took off 5 bases at V and 6 bases at J, with 17 bases between the two ends. The CDR3 is made up of 14 amino acids. The germline CDR1 and CDR2 sequences are SGHVS and FQNEAQ. The DNA of the CDR3 is TGTGCCAGCAGCCTACAAGACATTTCCGGCGAGCAGTACTTC. It is translated as CASSLQDISGEQYF.

Sample share makes this clone medium-sized. The rearrangement links TRBV5-5 to TRBJ1-4; 9 bases are a match to TRBD1. From germline, CDR1 is SGHKS and CDR2 YYEKEE (reference sequence). V was pared by 3 bases and J by 7 bases, with 10 bases of the junction left unmatched. The CDR3 loop spans 16 amino acids. In DNA, the CDR3 is TGTGCCAGCAGCTCCTCTGGGGGGACAGGGAGTGAAAAACTGTTTTTT. It translates to CASSSSGGTGSEKLFF. Combining the CDR3 with reference TRBV5-5 and TRBJ1-4 gives the whole variable domain DAGVTQSPTHLIKTRGQQVTLRCSPISGHKSVSWYQQVLGQGPQFIFQYYEKEERGRGNFPDRFSARQFPNYSSELNVNALLLGDSALYLCASSSSGGTGSEKLFFGSGTQLSVL.

J is TRBJ1-4 and V is TRBV30; 9 bases are shared with TRBD1. The CDR3 consists of 17 residues. V lost 4 bases to trimming and J lost 0 bases; unmatched junction nucleotides: 9. From germline, CDR1 is GTSNPN and CDR2 SVGIG (reference sequence). DNA of the CDR3: TGTGCCTGGAATCCTAGGACAGGGGTTTCAACTAATGAAAAACTGTTTTTT. Residues: CAWNPRTGVSTNEKLFF.

J is TRBJ2-2 and V is TRBV4-1, with 10 bases aligning to TRBD1. Trimming took 4 bases from V and 5 from J; bases not matched to a gene: 7. This CDR3 region has 16 residues. Per germline, CDR1 MGHRA and CDR2 YSYEKL. DNA for the CDR3: TGCGCCAGCAGCCGCTTTAGACAGGGGGCGACCGGGGAGCTGTTTTTT. Translated, it gives CASSRFRQGATGELFF.

V gene TRBV7-9 combines with J gene TRBJ1-2; maybe TRBD1 (5 bases). Germline assignment: CDR1 SEHNR and CDR2 FQNEAQ (reference sequence). With 6 bases removed from V and 2 bases from J, the gap between germline ends came to 13 bases. CDR3 length: 14 residues. CDR3 nucleotide sequence: TGTGCCAGCAGTCCGGGGGGAGCAAACTATGGCTACACCTTC. It encodes CASSPGGANYGYTF. Full variable domain (rest looked up from reference TRBV7-9 and TRBJ1-2): DTGVSQNPRHKITKRGQNVTFRCDPISEHNRLYWYRQTLGQGPEFLTYFQNEAQLEKSRLLSDRFSAERPKGSFSTLEIQRTEQGDSAMYLCASSPGGANYGYTFGSGTRLTVV.

The CDR3 DNA sequence: TGTGCCTGGGGGACAGGGGTGGAAAAACTGTTTTTT. Residues: CAWGTGVEKLFF. The rearrangement uses TRBV30 and TRBJ1-4; TRBD1 matches at 10 bases. With V trimmed by 5 bases and J by 8 bases, 2 bases remained unmatched. The CDR3 spans 12 residues. CDR1 and CDR2 (germline): GTSNPN, SVGIG (reference sequence).

This chain links TRBV5-4 with TRBJ2-3; 9 positions agree with TRBD2. Germline V gene sequence: CDR1 SGHNT, CDR2 YYREEE (reference sequence). This CDR3 is 15 amino acids long. With V trimmed by 7 bases and J by 1 base, 7 bases remained unmatched. CDR3 DNA sequence: TGTGCCAGCGGGCGGGGGGGCGAGGGCACAGATACGCAGTATTTT. Its protein product is CASGRGGEGTDTQYF.

This sequence joins TRBV7-2 and TRBJ2-5, with D tentatively TRBD1 (5 bases). V was clipped by 2 bases and J by 0 bases, with 7 bases between them. Looked up from germline, CDR1 is SGHTA and CDR2 is FQGNSA. CDR3 length: 14 residues. The CDR3 protein is CASSLSRDQETQYF. The CDR3 DNA reads TGTGCCAGCAGCTTATCCAGGGACCAAGAGACCCAGTACTTC.

This sequence joins TRBV2 and TRBJ1-6; D uncertain. Germline loops: CDR1 SNHLY, CDR2 FYNNEI. The CDR3 contains 16 residues. V lost 2 bases, J lost 5 bases, and 13 bases lay in between. The CDR3, as DNA: TGTGCCAGCAGTGAAACCGAGCGGCCGAATAATTCACCCCTCCACTTT. Translated: CASSETERPNNSPLHF.

This chain uses TRBV18 with TRBJ2-2, with 7 bases lining up with TRBD2. Germline loops: CDR1 KGHSH, CDR2 LQKENI. Trimming cost V 8 bases and J 1 base; bases outside gene matches: 7. CDR3 size: 15 residues. The CDR3 reads CASGRESRNTGELFF. CDR3 DNA: TGTGCCAGCGGGCGGGAGTCTCGGAACACCGGGGAGCTGTTTTTT.

The chain combines TRBV5-5 with TRBJ2-3; 12 bases are shared with TRBD2. Germline CDR1 and CDR2: SGHKS and YYEKEE (reference sequence). After removal of 5 bases from V and 3 bases from J, the junction contained 7 bases not matched to a gene. The CDR3 covers 16 residues. CDR3 coding DNA: TGTGCCAGCAGACACACTAGCGGGGGGACAACAGATACGCAGTATTTT. As protein: CASRHTSGGTTDTQYF.

The chain couples TRBV29-1 to TRBJ2-7, with unresolved D. CDR3 length: 14 residues. Germline V CDR1 and CDR2: SQVTM, ANQGSEA. Trimming shortened V by 0 bases and J by 2 bases, and 11 bases separated the two germline ends. CDR3 amino acids: CSVEDRQETYEQYF. Written as DNA, the CDR3 is TGCAGCGTTGAAGATCGGCAGGAAACCTACGAGCAGTACTTC.

This chain joins TRBV6-5 and TRBJ1-2; D is possibly TRBD1 (5 bases). V lost 5 bases and J 7 bases, leaving 14 bases between the germline ends. The CDR3 contains 13 residues. Germline V gene data show CDR1 as MNHEY and CDR2 as SVGAGI. The CDR3 region is CASSTIGGGGYTF. In DNA form, the CDR3 reads TGTGCCAGCAGTACCATCGGGGGGGGTGGCTACACCTTC.

The rearrangement links TRBV10-3 to TRBJ1-5; tentatively, D is TRBD1 (5 bases). In germline, CDR1 is ENHRY, CDR2 SYGVKD. The CDR3 runs 14 residues. With 4 bases removed from V and 4 bases from J, the gap between germline ends came to 11 bases. The CDR3 reads CAISAEGRNQPQHF. The CDR3 DNA follows: TGTGCCATCAGTGCGGAGGGGAGGAATCAGCCCCAGCATTTT.

This chain links TRBV27 with TRBJ2-1; D is possibly TRBD2 (5 bases). This CDR3 contains 13 residues. Germline V gene sequence: CDR1 MNHEY, CDR2 SMNVEV (reference sequence). The V end was cut by 5 bases, the J end by 3 bases, with 8 bases between. The CDR3 DNA is TGTGCCAGCAGTCACCGGGGCTACAATGAGCAGTTCTTC. It codes for CASSHRGYNEQFF.

V gene TRBV30 combines with J gene TRBJ1-1; 7 nucleotides line up with TRBD1. Germline V gene lookup returns CDR1 GTSNPN and CDR2 SVGIG (reference sequence). V gave up 3 bases and J gave up 8 bases; unmatched junction bases: 6. The CDR3 is 12 residues long. CDR3 amino acids: CAWSGDSWEAFF. The CDR3 DNA is TGTGCCTGGAGCGGGGACAGTTGGGAAGCTTTCTTT.

CDR3 DNA: TGTGCCAGCAGACCGAGCGGGGATTCCTACAATGAGCAGTTCTTC. Its protein is CASRPSGDSYNEQFF. The rearrangement joins TRBV6-6 to TRBJ2-1; 7 nucleotides align to TRBD2. Trimming cost V 6 bases and J 1 base; bases outside gene matches: 6. CDR3 length: 15 residues. Germline values: CDR1 MNHNY, CDR2 SVGAGI (reference sequence).

This clone appeared a single time. This sequence joins TRBV18 and TRBJ1-1; the match to TRBD1 covers 8 bases. The germline V gene has CDR1 KGHSH and CDR2 LQKENI. V dropped 6 bases and J dropped 0; count of bases not matched to a gene: 3. There are 14 residues in the CDR3. The DNA of the CDR3 is TGTGCCAGCTCGGCGGACAGGGTGAACACTGAAGCTTTCTTT. It yields the protein CASSADRVNTEAFF.

The chain couples TRBV5-1 to TRBJ2-1; 11 bases line up with TRBD2. Per the germline V gene, CDR1 is SGHRS and CDR2 is YFSETQ. CDR3 length equals 15 residues. J gave up 2 bases and V 4 bases, and 2 bases lay outside the gene matches. Written as DNA, the CDR3 is TGCGCCAGCAGCCAACTAGCGGGGGCCTACAATGAGCAGTTCTTC. Amino acids: CASSQLAGAYNEQFF.

This chain joins TRBV6-1 and TRBJ1-5; 7 bases map to TRBD1. This CDR3 has 18 amino acids. Trimming took 2 bases from V and 7 from J; bases not matched to a gene: 17. Looked up from germline, CDR1 is MNHNS and CDR2 is SASEGT. Here the CDR3 DNA reads TGTGCCAGCAGTGAAAGTCTGACAGTCGGGACAGAACAACAGCCCCAGCATTTT. It specifies CASSESLTVGTEQQPQHF.